Following are 6 T cell receptor beta chains from one sample sequenced in a study of blood T cell repertoires in COVID-19. Only in-frame clones appear in the TCRdb table, and some are missing; sequencing was by immunoSEQ multiplex PCR. The table shows around 130,000 clones, with around 79% occurring only once. What was sequenced was peripheral blood. Receptor source: an elderly man with acute or convalescent COVID-19.

Concerning this clone: The same CDR3 arises from other DNA sequences in this sample as well. The gene calls are TRBV7-2 and TRBJ2-5; TRBD1 matches at 7 bases. V lost 1 base, J lost 2 bases, and 4 bases stayed unmatched. The CDR3 runs to 15 residues. CDR1 and CDR2 from the germline V gene are SGHTA and FQGNSA. CDR3 sequence: CASSLGQGPQETQYF. As DNA, the CDR3 is TGTGCCAGCAGCTTAGGACAGGGACCTCAAGAGACCCAGTACTTC.

The chain is built from TRBV15 and TRBJ1-5; tentatively, D is TRBD1 (5 bases). This CDR3 contains 13 residues. CDR1 is LNHNV, CDR2 YYDKDF, per germline (reference sequence). Between the trimmed V and J ends, which lost 6 bases and 7 bases, there was a span of 13 bases. The CDR3 coding sequence is TGTGCCACCAGGGAGGGGATTTCGCAGCCCCAGCATTTT. Translation: CATREGISQPQHF.

Note on this clone: Other DNA sequences in this specimen translate into the identical CDR3. The genes are TRBV5-1 and TRBJ1-1; possible D gene TRBD1, 6 bases. The length of the CDR3 is 14 residues. Germline CDR1 is SGHRS and CDR2 is YFSETQ. Trimming shortened V by 4 bases and J by 0 bases, and 10 bases separated the two germline ends. The CDR3 loop reads CASSLGQMNTEAFF. The DNA for the CDR3 is TGCGCCAGCAGCCTTGGACAGATGAACACTGAAGCTTTCTTT.

The rearrangement links TRBV7-2 to TRBJ2-7, with unresolved D. The V gene lost 3 bases and the J gene lost 3 bases, with 3 bases spanning the gap. Germline CDR1 reads SGHTA; CDR2 reads FQGNSA. The CDR3 has 11 amino acids. CDR3 amino acids: CASSFLYEQYF. CDR3 sequence (DNA): TGTGCCAGCAGCTTTCTCTACGAGCAGTACTTC.

This sequence joins TRBV20-1 and TRBJ1-2; a possible D gene is TRBD1 (5 bases). The CDR3 consists of 11 residues. Trimming cost V 7 bases and J 5 bases, with 11 bases left between them. Germline V gives CDR1 DFQATT, CDR2 SNEGSKA (reference sequence). The CDR3 region has the DNA TGCAGTGTTCAGGGTAGATATGGCTACACCTTC. Protein product: CSVQGRYGYTF.

The chain recombines TRBV5-4 with TRBJ1-2, with no clear D. Germline loops: CDR1 SGHNT, CDR2 YYREEE (reference sequence). This CDR3 contains 13 residues. V was trimmed by 3 bases and J by 1 base, leaving 7 bases between them. In DNA form, the CDR3 reads TGTGCCAGCAGCTCACCGGGTAACTATGGCTACACCTTC. It is translated as CASSSPGNYGYTF.